Listed here is a single TCR beta chain. The sample belongs to a study of blood T cell repertoires in COVID-19. Study-level information: Italy, Spain and the United States were the sources of the convalescent and acute COVID-19 samples.

Profiling relied on immunoSEQ multiplex PCR, and the TCRdb table lists in-frame clones only, not all of them. The table has around 300,000 clones, approximately 83% seen once; the top ten hold about 2.2%. The sequencing input was peripheral blood. The TCR was taken from a woman in her twenties or thirties who had recovered from COVID-19.

The CDR3 DNA follows: TGTGCCAGCGGAGTAATGCGGGAGTGGAAAACGCAGTATTTT. The encoded protein is CASGVMREWKTQYF. The V and J genes are TRBV6-5 and TRBJ2-3; 7 positions match TRBD2. V trimming: 8 bases; J trimming: 9 bases; junction bases outside the gene matches: 14. There are 14 residues in the CDR3. Germline-derived CDR1 and CDR2 are MNHEY and SVGAGI.